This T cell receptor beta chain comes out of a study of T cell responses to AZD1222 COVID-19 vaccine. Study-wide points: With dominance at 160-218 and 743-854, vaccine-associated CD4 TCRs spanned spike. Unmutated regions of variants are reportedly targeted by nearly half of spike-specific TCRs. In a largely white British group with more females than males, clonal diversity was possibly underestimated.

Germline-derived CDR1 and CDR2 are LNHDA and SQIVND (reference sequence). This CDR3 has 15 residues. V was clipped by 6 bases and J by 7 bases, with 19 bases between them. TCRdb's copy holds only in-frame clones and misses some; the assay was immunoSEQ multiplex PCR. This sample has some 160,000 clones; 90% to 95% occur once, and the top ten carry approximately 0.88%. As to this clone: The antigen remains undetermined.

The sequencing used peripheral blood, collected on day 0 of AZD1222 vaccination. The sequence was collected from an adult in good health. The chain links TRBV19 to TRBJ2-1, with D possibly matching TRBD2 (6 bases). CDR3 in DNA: TGTGCCAGTAGAAAGACTAGATTACCAGAGAATGAGCAGTTCTTC. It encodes CASRKTRLPENEQFF.